These 5 T cell receptor beta chains came from one sample sequenced in a study of OX40 agonist ivuxolimab in advanced cancers. Clones were read by immunoSEQ multiplex PCR, and TCRdb kept only the in-frame ones, dropping some. The profile shows fewer than 95,000 clones, about 90% of them singletons. The sample here was CD4+ or CD8+ T cells sorted from blood, taken in a trial of the OX40 agonist ivuxolimab. Receptors originate from an adult with an advanced solid tumor such as melanoma, head and neck, liver or kidney cancer.

This clone was observed once. The CDR3 loop reads CASSVSASGANVLTF. The CDR3 coding sequence is TGTGCCAGCAGCGTCTCGGCCTCTGGGGCCAACGTCCTGACTTTC. V usage is TRBV7-3 and J usage is TRBJ2-6; D gene unclear. Germline CDR1 reads SGHTA; CDR2 reads FQGTGA. The germline V and J ends were trimmed by 5 bases and 0 bases, with 8 bases remaining between them. The CDR3 has 15 amino acids.

Concerning this clone: One end of the junction is discordant with germline, which a read error may explain. The rearrangement joins TRBV6-1 to TRBJ2-1; 8 bases are shared with TRBD2. Germline V gene lookup returns CDR1 MNHNS and CDR2 SASEGT. CDR3 length: 17 residues. The CDR3 reads CAISESRREAPYNEQFF. DNA for the CDR3: TGTGCCATCAGTGAGTCACGGCGGGAGGCCCCCTACAATGAGCAGTTCTTC.

The CDR3 sequence: CASSLGTRNTGELFF. The CDR3 bases are TGCGCCAGCAGCTTGGGGACTCGGAACACCGGGGAGCTGTTTTTT. The chain has TRBV5-1 and TRBJ2-2; perhaps TRBD2 as D (5 bases). Germline lookup yields CDR1 SGHRS and CDR2 YFSETQ. V dropped 0 bases and J dropped 1 base, with 7 bases sitting between them. CDR3 size: 15 residues.

This chain connects TRBV11-3 to TRBJ2-1, with a weak D call TRBD1 (5 bases). V was shortened by 4 bases and J by 9 bases, with 19 bases between the two germline ends. The CDR3 contains 15 residues. The germline gives CDR1 SGHNT, CDR2 YENEEA. The CDR3 DNA reads as TGTGCCAGCAGCTCCCGGGCAGGGTCGCCCAGTGAGCAGTTCTTC. This translates into CASSSRAGSPSEQFF.

The chain is built from TRBV15 and TRBJ2-7; 13 bases match TRBD2. This CDR3 has 17 residues. V trimming: 3 bases; J trimming: 6 bases; junction bases outside the gene matches: 11. Germline assignment: CDR1 LNHNV and CDR2 YYDKDF (reference sequence). In nucleotides, the CDR3 is TGTGCCACCAGCAGGACTTCCGGACTAGCGGGAGTTGGCGAGCAGTACTTC. Protein product: CATSRTSGLAGVGEQYF.